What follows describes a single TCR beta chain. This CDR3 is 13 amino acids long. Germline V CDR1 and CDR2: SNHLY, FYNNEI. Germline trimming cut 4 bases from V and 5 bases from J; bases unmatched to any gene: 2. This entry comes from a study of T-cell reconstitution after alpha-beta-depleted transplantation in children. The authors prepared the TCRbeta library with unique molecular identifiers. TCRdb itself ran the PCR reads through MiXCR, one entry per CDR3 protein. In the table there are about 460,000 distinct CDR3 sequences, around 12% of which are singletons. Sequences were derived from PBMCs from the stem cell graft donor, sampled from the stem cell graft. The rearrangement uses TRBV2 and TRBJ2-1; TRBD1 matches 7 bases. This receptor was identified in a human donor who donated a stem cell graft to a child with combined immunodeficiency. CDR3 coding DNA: TGTGCCAGCAGTGCTGGGACAGACAATGAGCAGTTCTTC. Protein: CASSAGTDNEQFF.